A selection of T cell receptor beta chains follows, all from one sample in a study of Ad26.COV2.S vaccination and SARS-CoV-2 variants. Libraries were prepared by immunoSEQ multiplex PCR; TCRdb keeps only in-frame clonotypes and omits some of them. The table shows around 300,000 clones, with 88% occurring only once. Material: peripheral blood, obtained in a trial of Ad26.COV2.S vaccine versus placebo. The receptor source for this set is a person aged 18-60 years who received the Ad26.COV2.S COVID-19 vaccine or a placebo. The CDR3 runs from the conserved cysteine through the conserved F or W. Each record gives: CDR3 DNA, CDR3 protein, clone size, V gene, J gene, D gene, CDR3 length. A D gene is named only where the DNA matches it firmly. Clone sizes are given selectively: once, few, many, or a class where the clone is expanded.

DNA: TGTGCCAGCAGCCCCCTGAACAATGAGCAGTTCTTC
CDR3: CASSPLNNEQFF
size: .
V: TRBV7-9
J: TRBJ2-1
D: .
length: 12

DNA: TGTGCCACCAGCAGAGCCTTTGGGTGGCTAGGGGACAGAGCTTACACAGATACGCAGTATTTT
CDR3: CATSRAFGWLGDRAYTDTQYF
size: .
V: TRBV15
J: TRBJ2-3
D: TRBD1
length: 21

DNA: TGTGCCAGCAGTTTGACCCTGGGCACTGAAGCTTTCTTT
CDR3: CASSLTLGTEAFF
size: .
V: TRBV28
J: TRBJ1-1
D: .
length: 13

DNA: TGTGCCAGCAGCTTAGTGCTAGCGGGAGCCTACGAGCAGTACTTC
CDR3: CASSLVLAGAYEQYF
size: .
V: TRBV7-9
J: TRBJ2-7
D: TRBD2
length: 15

DNA: TGTGCCAGCAGTGATCGGGATAATCAGCCCCAGCATTTT
CDR3: CASSDRDNQPQHF
size: .
V: TRBV2
J: TRBJ1-5
D: .
length: 13

DNA: TGTGCCAGCTCACCCCCCGGGACAGGGCACACCGGGGAGCTGTTTTTT
CDR3: CASSPPGTGHTGELFF
size: .
V: TRBV18
J: TRBJ2-2
D: TRBD1
length: 16

DNA: TGTGCCAGCAGTTTCGGACAGGGTTACAATGAGCAGTTCTTC
CDR3: CASSFGQGYNEQFF
size: .
V: TRBV27
J: TRBJ2-1
D: TRBD1
length: 14

DNA: TGCAGCGTTGAAACAGGGGGCCAAGAGACCCAGTACTTC
CDR3: CSVETGGQETQYF
size: .
V: TRBV29-1
J: TRBJ2-5
D: TRBD1
length: 13

DNA: TGTGCCAGCAGCATAGGAGGCGGTTTGAATGAGCAGTTCTTC
CDR3: CASSIGGGLNEQFF
size: few
V: TRBV5-4
J: TRBJ2-1
D: .
length: 14

DNA: TGTGCCAGTAGTATTGGCAGGTACCAAGAGACCCAGTACTTC
CDR3: CASSIGRYQETQYF
size: .
V: TRBV19
J: TRBJ2-5
D: .
length: 14

DNA: TGTGCCAGCAGCGCCCGGGGCGGGGGGGCCTTGAATGAGCAGTTCTTC
CDR3: CASSARGGGALNEQFF
size: many
V: TRBV9
J: TRBJ2-1
D: TRBD2
length: 16

DNA: TGTGCCAGCAGTGCGAACAGGGAGGTTGGGTTGGGAGGCTACACCTTC
CDR3: CASSANREVGLGGYTF
size: .
V: TRBV2
J: TRBJ1-2
D: .
length: 16

DNA: TGTGCCAGCAGTTTAAGAGATAGGCACAATGAGCAGTTCTTC
CDR3: CASSLRDRHNEQFF
size: few
V: TRBV6-5
J: TRBJ2-1
D: .
length: 14

DNA: TGTGCCAGCAGCTTAGGCAGACCCGAAGCTTTCTTT
CDR3: CASSLGRPEAFF
size: .
V: TRBV7-9
J: TRBJ1-1
D: .
length: 12

DNA: TGTGCCAGCAGCTGGGACTCGGGAGATACGCAGTATTTT
CDR3: CASSWDSGDTQYF
size: few
V: TRBV7-3
J: TRBJ2-3
D: .
length: 13

DNA: TGCGCCAGCAGCCTGTCCATGACAGGGGACTATGGCTACACCTTC
CDR3: CASSLSMTGDYGYTF
size: once
V: TRBV5-1
J: TRBJ1-2
D: TRBD1
length: 15

DNA: TGTGCCAGCAGTGAAGGGACAGGGAGGGACGAGCAGTACTTC
CDR3: CASSEGTGRDEQYF
size: .
V: TRBV28
J: TRBJ2-7
D: TRBD1
length: 14

DNA: TGTGCCAGCAGCCTCACGACCGGGGAAAAGAGAAGCTACACCTTC
CDR3: CASSLTTGEKRSYTF
size: .
V: TRBV4-2
J: TRBJ1-2
D: .
length: 15

DNA: TGTGCCAGCAGTTACTCGCCCGGGGGCCAGCCCCAGCATTTT
CDR3: CASSYSPGGQPQHF
size: .
V: TRBV6-5
J: TRBJ1-5
D: .
length: 14

DNA: TGTGCCAGCAGCCCCGCCGACAGGGAAGTGGGGACCCAGTACTTC
CDR3: CASSPADREVGTQYF
size: .
V: TRBV6-5
J: TRBJ2-5
D: TRBD1
length: 15

DNA: TGTGCCAGTCGAGTATGGCAGGAAAATTCACCCCTCCACTTT
CDR3: CASRVWQENSPLHF
size: once
V: TRBV27
J: TRBJ1-6
D: .
length: 14

DNA: TGTGCCAGCGGTACCAGACAGGTTGCTAATGAAAAACTGTTTTTT
CDR3: CASGTRQVANEKLFF
size: .
V: TRBV27
J: TRBJ1-4
D: .
length: 15

DNA: TGCGCCAGCAGCCCTGGACAGGGTGGTCAGCCCCAGCATTTT
CDR3: CASSPGQGGQPQHF
size: .
V: TRBV5-1
J: TRBJ1-5
D: TRBD1
length: 14

DNA: TGTGCCAGCAGTTACTCCGGGACAGGGAACAATGAGCAGTTCTTC
CDR3: CASSYSGTGNNEQFF
size: .
V: TRBV6-5
J: TRBJ2-1
D: TRBD1
length: 15

DNA: TGTGCCAGCAGCCAAGATAGGAATACGCAGTATTTT
CDR3: CASSQDRNTQYF
size: .
V: TRBV4-2
J: TRBJ2-3
D: .
length: 12

DNA: TGTGCCAGCAGCTCCCGGAACTATGGCTACACCTTC
CDR3: CASSSRNYGYTF
size: .
V: TRBV6-5
J: TRBJ1-2
D: .
length: 12

DNA: TGTGCCAGCAGCCGGGATAAGGGGGAAAAACTGTTTTTT
CDR3: CASSRDKGEKLFF
size: .
V: TRBV4-2
J: TRBJ1-4
D: .
length: 13

DNA: TGTGCCAGCTCGGGACTGATGAACACTGAAGCTTTCTTT
CDR3: CASSGLMNTEAFF
size: once
V: TRBV2
J: TRBJ1-1
D: .
length: 13

DNA: TGTGCCAGCAGCCCTTTTTCCGAGAACACTGAAGCTTTCTTT
CDR3: CASSPFSENTEAFF
size: .
V: TRBV7-9
J: TRBJ1-1
D: .
length: 14

DNA: TGTGCCAGCAGGTCCTCGGAATATGGCTACACCTTC
CDR3: CASRSSEYGYTF
size: .
V: TRBV12-3/TRBV12-4
J: TRBJ1-2
D: .
length: 12

DNA: TGTGCCAGCTCCCCCGGGGGGGGTACCTCCTACGAGCAGTACTTC
CDR3: CASSPGGGTSYEQYF
size: .
V: TRBV18
J: TRBJ2-7
D: TRBD2
length: 15

DNA: TGCGCCAGCAGCCCCGGACAGGGGGCTGGTAATGAAAAACTGTTTTTT
CDR3: CASSPGQGAGNEKLFF
size: .
V: TRBV5-1
J: TRBJ1-4
D: TRBD1
length: 16

DNA: TGTGCCAGCAGCGTTACGGGAGATATAAATTCACCCCTCCACTTT
CDR3: CASSVTGDINSPLHF
size: .
V: TRBV9
J: TRBJ1-6
D: .
length: 15

DNA: TGTGCCAGTAGTATGGGACAGGCTAGCACAGATACGCAGTATTTT
CDR3: CASSMGQASTDTQYF
size: .
V: TRBV19
J: TRBJ2-3
D: TRBD1
length: 15

DNA: TGTGCCAGCTCCCGGGCCATCAATGAGCAGTTCTTC
CDR3: CASSRAINEQFF
size: .
V: TRBV6-5
J: TRBJ2-1
D: .
length: 12

DNA: TGTGCCAGCAGCCCCGAGGGATTGTTTGGCTACACCTTC
CDR3: CASSPEGLFGYTF
size: .
V: TRBV11-2
J: TRBJ1-2
D: .
length: 13

DNA: TGTGCCAGCAGCCAAGCAGGTTACTACGAGCAGTACTTC
CDR3: CASSQAGYYEQYF
size: few
V: TRBV3-1/TRBV3-2
J: TRBJ2-7
D: .
length: 13

DNA: TGCGCCAGCAGCTTGGGGAAACTTACAGGGGCCCTTAATTCACCCCTCCACTTT
CDR3: CASSLGKLTGALNSPLHF
size: once
V: TRBV5-1
J: TRBJ1-6
D: TRBD1
length: 18

DNA: TGTGCCAGCAGCCTCACCAGGGGCCACGAAAAACTGTTTTTT
CDR3: CASSLTRGHEKLFF
size: .
V: TRBV3-1/TRBV3-2
J: TRBJ1-4
D: .
length: 14

DNA: TGTGCCAGCAGCTTAGGGGGGTCTAGCACTGAAGCTTTCTTT
CDR3: CASSLGGSSTEAFF
size: few
V: TRBV11-3
J: TRBJ1-1
D: .
length: 14

DNA: TGCAGTGCTAGCCGTGACGAGGGCTACACCTTC
CDR3: CSASRDEGYTF
size: .
V: TRBV20-1
J: TRBJ1-2
D: .
length: 11

DNA: TGTGCCAGCAGTCTCCCCGGGACAGGGGAAAAACTGTTTTTT
CDR3: CASSLPGTGEKLFF
size: .
V: TRBV25-1
J: TRBJ1-4
D: TRBD1
length: 14

DNA: TGTGCCAGTACCACACAGGGGGGAACGAGCTACGAGCAGTACTTC
CDR3: CASTTQGGTSYEQYF
size: .
V: TRBV19
J: TRBJ2-7
D: TRBD1
length: 15

DNA: TGCGCCAGCAGCCAAATGGGGACAGGAAATTCACCCCTCCACTTT
CDR3: CASSQMGTGNSPLHF
size: .
V: TRBV4-3
J: TRBJ1-6
D: TRBD1
length: 15

DNA: TGTGCCAGCAGCCAAAGGCAGAACACCTACAATGAGCAGTTCTTC
CDR3: CASSQRQNTYNEQFF
size: .
V: TRBV4-2
J: TRBJ2-1
D: .
length: 15

DNA: TGTGCCAGCAGTTTACGTCAGGGAGTAAATGATGAGCAGTTCTTC
CDR3: CASSLRQGVNDEQFF
size: .
V: TRBV27
J: TRBJ2-1
D: .
length: 15

DNA: TGTGCCAGCAGTTACTCTTACAGGGGATACCTGTTTTTT
CDR3: CASSYSYRGYLFF
size: once
V: TRBV6-5
J: TRBJ1-4
D: TRBD1
length: 13

DNA: TGCGCCAGCAGCTCGGGACAGGGGGCTGTCACACCCCTCCACTTT
CDR3: CASSSGQGAVTPLHF
size: few
V: TRBV5-1
J: TRBJ1-6
D: TRBD1
length: 15

DNA: TGTGCCTGGAGTATCCGACATTACCAGTACTTC
CDR3: CAWSIRHYQYF
size: few
V: TRBV30
J: TRBJ2-7
D: .
length: 11

DNA: TGTGCCAGCAGCCAAGATCCTGGGGCTTTAAGCACAGATACGCAGTATTTT
CDR3: CASSQDPGALSTDTQYF
size: .
V: TRBV4-2
J: TRBJ2-3
D: .
length: 17

DNA: TGTGCCAGCAGCTTAGGGATGGGCGGGGCGAGCACAGATACGCAGTATTTT
CDR3: CASSLGMGGASTDTQYF
size: .
V: TRBV7-3
J: TRBJ2-3
D: .
length: 17

DNA: TGTGCCAGCAGCTTAGAGGGACTAGCCTACGAGCAGTACTTC
CDR3: CASSLEGLAYEQYF
size: .
V: TRBV7-2
J: TRBJ2-7
D: TRBD2
length: 14

DNA: TGTGCCAGCAGTGGGTGGACAGGGAACACAGATACGCAGTATTTT
CDR3: CASSGWTGNTDTQYF
size: .
V: TRBV25-1
J: TRBJ2-3
D: TRBD1
length: 15

DNA: TGTGCCAGCTCGCCAGGACAGGGACGGATTGAAAAACTGTTTTTT
CDR3: CASSPGQGRIEKLFF
size: .
V: TRBV18
J: TRBJ1-4
D: TRBD1
length: 15

DNA: TGTGCCAGCAGTTTTGGACTAGCGGGATCTATCACCACAGATACGCAGTATTTT
CDR3: CASSFGLAGSITTDTQYF
size: .
V: TRBV27
J: TRBJ2-3
D: TRBD2
length: 18

DNA: TGTGCCAGCAGTTTAGACAGGGGCACTGAAGCTTTCTTT
CDR3: CASSLDRGTEAFF
size: .
V: TRBV27
J: TRBJ1-1
D: TRBD1
length: 13

DNA: TGTGCCAGCAGCCCTAACCTGGACAGGGTGTATGGCTACACCTTC
CDR3: CASSPNLDRVYGYTF
size: .
V: TRBV7-8
J: TRBJ1-2
D: TRBD1
length: 15

DNA: TGTGCCAGCAGTTCGAGGCAGGCCCTGGGGAACACTGAAGCTTTCTTT
CDR3: CASSSRQALGNTEAFF
size: .
V: TRBV6-6
J: TRBJ1-1
D: .
length: 16

DNA: TGTGCCAGCGGCAGACAGGGGGCGTCCGGGGAGCTGTTTTTT
CDR3: CASGRQGASGELFF
size: .
V: TRBV7-3
J: TRBJ2-2
D: TRBD1
length: 14